Reported below is one TCR beta chain. The antigen is not known. TCRdb recomputed calls from the 5' RACE reads with MiXCR, one row per CDR3 protein. The table records roughly 240,000 distinct CDR3 sequences, roughly 17% of them present only once. This CDR3 is built from 16 residues. Trimming cost V 0 bases and J 0 bases, with 13 bases left between them. CDR1 is DFQATT and CDR2 is SNEGSKA in the germline V gene (reference sequence). This specimen comes from a study of T-cell memory formation after mild COVID-19. Study outcomes and limitations: Clones that contracted from day 15 to 85 had balanced CD4/CD8; later expanders were CD4+ biased. In second-wave clones peaking day 37, SARS-CoV-2 specificity remained unconfirmed. Researchers report contracting CD4+ clones mostly in CM and EM, with CD8+ clones in EMRA.

This rearrangement joins TRBV20-1 to TRBJ2-3; D is uncertain. Sequenced input: PBMCs or a T cell subset sorted from them (not recorded which). This clonotype originated in a young man who had mild COVID-19 (a few samples of this study predate the infection). Cell type and time point are not known. CDR3 in DNA: TGCAGTGCTAGAGATCCGGGTCGGGCTAGCACAGATACGCAGTATTTT. Amino acid sequence: CSARDPGRASTDTQYF.